Presented here are 13 T cell receptor beta chains from one specimen sequenced in a study of blood T cell repertoires in COVID-19 (dated by TCRdb to the early 2020s). The library relied on the immunoSEQ multiplex PCR assay. TCRdb retrieved this table from immuneACCESS and kept in-frame rearrangements only. Not all clones are present; in checked studies, unresolved V genes account for under half, and no reason is known for the remainder. A total of 40,000 to 55,000 clones appear in this sample, roughly 84% of them only once. 4% to 5.5% of the sample is in the top ten clones. The specimen was peripheral blood. The receptors derive from a woman in her seventies with acute or convalescent COVID-19.

This chain connects TRBV28 to TRBJ1-5, with 9 bases fitting TRBD1. Trimming cost V 10 bases and J 6 bases; bases outside gene matches: 4. The CDR3 extends over 12 amino acids. Germline CDR1 MDHEN, CDR2 SYDVKM. The CDR3 DNA reads TGTGCCACCGGACAGGGGAGTCAGCCCCAGCATTTT. It encodes CATGQGSQPQHF.

The chain employs TRBV3-1 (or the pseudogene TRBV3-2) and TRBJ2-3; 8 bases map to TRBD2. The CDR3 has 15 amino acids. Losses at the gene ends were 4 bases for V and 4 bases for J; bases not matched to a gene: 7. CDR1 and CDR2 from the germline V gene are LGHDT and YNNKEL (reference sequence). This CDR3 reads CASSRASGPADTQYF. CDR3 nucleotides: TGTGCCAGCAGCCGGGCTAGCGGGCCCGCAGATACGCAGTATTTT.

The chain combines TRBV27 with TRBJ2-7; perhaps TRBD2 as D (6 bases). CDR3 length equals 14 residues. V gave up 8 bases and J gave up 2 bases, with 16 bases separating them. Germline values: CDR1 MNHEY, CDR2 SMNVEV (reference sequence). CDR3 in DNA: TGTGCCAGCCGAGGGGCGGGATTGCCCTACGAGCAGTACTTC. Its protein is CASRGAGLPYEQYF.

V and J are TRBV14 and TRBJ1-1; D not certain. CDR1 is SGHDN and CDR2 is FVKESK in the germline V gene. Trimming stripped 1 base from V and 5 bases from J, with 11 bases between. The CDR3 runs 14 residues. The DNA for the CDR3 is TGTGCCAGCAGCCAAGTATTAGGCGGGACTGAAGCTTTCTTT. Encoded protein: CASSQVLGGTEAFF.

J is TRBJ2-1 and V is TRBV5-1; D is unresolved. V was clipped by 0 bases and J by 8 bases, with 6 bases between them. This CDR3 is 12 amino acids long. The germline gives CDR1 SGHRS, CDR2 YFSETQ. The CDR3 DNA follows: TGCGCCAGCAGCTTGGCTGGCTATGAGCAGTTCTTC. Encoded protein: CASSLAGYEQFF.

There are a few counts of this clone. The chain combines TRBV5-4 with TRBJ2-1; TRBD2 matches at 15 bases. With 3 bases clipped from V and 0 bases from J, the junction kept 7 bases outside the gene matches. This CDR3 region has 19 residues. Germline V gene data show CDR1 as SGHNT and CDR2 as YYREEE (reference sequence). The CDR3 is CASSSGLAGGIGSYNEQFF. As DNA, the CDR3 is TGTGCCAGCAGCTCGGGACTAGCGGGAGGTATCGGCTCCTACAATGAGCAGTTCTTC. The full variable domain, completed using reference TRBV5-4 and TRBJ2-1, is ETGVTQSPTHLIKTRGQQVTLRCSSQSGHNTVSWYQQALGQGPQFIFQYYREEENGRGNFPPRFSGLQFPNYSSELNVNALELDDSALYLCASSSGLAGGIGSYNEQFFGPGTRLTVL.

V is TRBV7-2 and J is TRBJ1-6, with 8 bases identical to TRBD1. Germline V CDR1 and CDR2: SGHTA, FQGNSA. V lost 1 base and J lost 9; bases outside the gene matches: 8. The CDR3 runs 16 residues. The CDR3, as DNA: TGTGCCAGCAGCTTAGACCAGGACAGGGTGGGTTCACCCCTCCACTTT. It encodes CASSLDQDRVGSPLHF.

The rearrangement uses TRBV20-1 and TRBJ2-3, with D possibly TRBD1 on 5 matching bases. The germline V gene encodes CDR1 DFQATT and CDR2 SNEGSKA (reference sequence). The length of the CDR3 is 11 residues. V lost 6 bases, J lost 5 bases, and 9 bases lay in between. The CDR3 DNA is TGCAGTGCGGCACAGGAAGATACGCAGTATTTT. Amino acid sequence: CSAAQEDTQYF.

This rearrangement joins TRBV4-3 to TRBJ2-1, with TRBD2 matching over 13 bases. The CDR3 sequence is 17 residues long. The V and J ends lost 0 bases and 7 bases, in that order; junction bases with no gene match: 6. The V gene's germline CDR1 is LGHNA and CDR2 YSLEER. The DNA for the CDR3 is TGCGCCAGCAGCCAAGAGGGGACTAGCGGGATATCGAATGAGCAGTTCTTC. It encodes CASSQEGTSGISNEQFF.

The rearrangement uses TRBV28 and TRBJ2-3; maybe TRBD2 (7 bases). Trimming pared 6 bases from V and 1 base from J, leaving 23 bases between. CDR1 is MDHEN, CDR2 SYDVKM, per germline. CDR3 length equals 18 residues. CDR3 in DNA: TGTGCCAGCAGCCCCGGGCGGGGGCCCTTCACTGGCACAGATACGCAGTATTTT. Encoded protein: CASSPGRGPFTGTDTQYF. Looking up the rest from reference TRBV28 and TRBJ2-3 gives the full variable domain: DVKVTQSSRYLVKRTGEKVFLECVQDMDHENMFWYRQDPGLGLRLIYFSYDVKMKEKGDIPEGYSVSREKKERFSLILESASTNQTSMYLCASSPGRGPFTGTDTQYFGPGTRLTVL.

This clone was seen once. The V gene is TRBV7-2, the J gene TRBJ1-2, with D unresolved. V was shortened by 5 bases and J by 8 bases, with 18 bases between the two germline ends. The CDR3 has 14 amino acids. The germline V gene has CDR1 SGHTA and CDR2 FQGNSA. CDR3 protein: CASSLNRLDGGYTF. CDR3 DNA sequence: TGTGCCAGCAGCCTGAACCGTCTTGACGGGGGCTACACCTTC.

The chain uses TRBV6-1 and TRBJ1-2; no firm D call. This CDR3 contains 13 residues. V was clipped by 0 bases and J by 4 bases, with 6 bases between them. From germline, CDR1 is MNHNS and CDR2 SASEGT. The DNA for the CDR3 is TGTGCCAGCAGTGAAGCAGGGAGCTATGGCTACACCTTC. As protein: CASSEAGSYGYTF.

J is TRBJ2-7 and V is TRBV14; 16 bases map to TRBD2. The trim removed 3 bases at V and 4 bases at J, leaving 9 bases unmatched. The CDR3 has 18 residues. Germline V gene data show CDR1 as SGHDN and CDR2 as FVKESK. In DNA form, the CDR3 reads TGTGCCAGCAGCCATACACCGGGACTAGCGGGAGGGATATACGAGCAGTACTTC. It encodes CASSHTPGLAGGIYEQYF.